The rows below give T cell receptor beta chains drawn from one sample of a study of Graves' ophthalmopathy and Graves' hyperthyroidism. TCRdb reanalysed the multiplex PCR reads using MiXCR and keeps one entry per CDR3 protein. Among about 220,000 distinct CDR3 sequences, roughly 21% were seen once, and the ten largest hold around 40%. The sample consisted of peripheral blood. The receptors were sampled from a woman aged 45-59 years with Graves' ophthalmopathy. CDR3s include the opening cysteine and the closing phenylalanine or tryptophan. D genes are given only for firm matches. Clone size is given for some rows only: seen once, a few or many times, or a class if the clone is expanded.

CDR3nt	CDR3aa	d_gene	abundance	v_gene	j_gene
TGTGCCAGCATGCGCGGACAGGGTGCGCCGTACGAGCAGTACTTC	CASMRGQGAPYEQYF	TRBD1	many	TRBV27	TRBJ2-7
TGCAGTTTACCTCGGGGCCAAGAGACCCAGTACTTC	CSLPRGQETQYF	NA	few	TRBV20-1	TRBJ2-5
TGTGCCACCAGCAAACCTGGACAGTTCTACGAGCAGTACTTC	CATSKPGQFYEQYF	NA	many	TRBV15	TRBJ2-7
TGTGCCAGTAGTATGTTGGGCACCGGGGAGCTGTTTTTT	CASSMLGTGELFF	NA	NA	TRBV19	TRBJ2-2
TGCGCCAGCAGCGCCGACAGGGGCAGGGAGCAGTACTTC	CASSADRGREQYF	TRBD1	many	TRBV5-1	TRBJ2-7
TGTGCCAGCAGTATAACTGGGGCTAGCGGCCAAGAGACCCAGTACTTC	CASSITGASGQETQYF	TRBD2	many	TRBV7-3	TRBJ2-5
TGTGCCGCCACCAGCGGGAGTTCCTACGAGCAGTACTTC	CAATSGSSYEQYF	TRBD2	many	TRBV7-9	TRBJ2-7
TGTGCCAGCAGGGAAACCCCTAGCGGGAGCCTTGAGCAGTTCTTC	CASRETPSGSLEQFF	TRBD2	NA	TRBV6-4	TRBJ2-1
TGTGCCAGCAGTTACAAGGGGGGGGGCTACACCTTC	CASSYKGGGYTF	NA	many	TRBV6-5	TRBJ1-2
TGTGCCTGGAGTGGTCGGACGGTCAAGAAGGAGACCCAGTACTTC	CAWSGRTVKKETQYF	NA	many	TRBV30	TRBJ2-5
TGTGCCAGCAGCCTTAGCGCGGGGGGCAACGAGCAGTACTTC	CASSLSAGGNEQYF	TRBD2	NA	TRBV12-3/TRBV12-4	TRBJ2-7
TGTGCCAGCAGACCCAGCGGGAGGAACCTATACGAGCAGTACTTC	CASRPSGRNLYEQYF	TRBD2	many	TRBV11-2	TRBJ2-7
TGCGCCAGCAGCCTCAGCGTTAGCAAGACGTATTCACCCCTCCACTTT	CASSLSVSKTYSPLHF	NA	many	TRBV4-1	TRBJ1-6
TGTGCCATCAGTGAGTCGGGCCCCAACACTGAAGCTTTCTTT	CAISESGPNTEAFF	NA	once	TRBV10-3	TRBJ1-1
TGTGCCAGCAGCTTGTTTGTGGCGCTATCCTACGAGCAGTACTTC	CASSLFVALSYEQYF	NA	many	TRBV5-6	TRBJ2-7
TGTGCCAGCTCACACCGGGACAGAAAAGAGACCCAGTACTTC	CASSHRDRKETQYF	TRBD1	many	TRBV18	TRBJ2-5
TGTGCCTGGAGTGTTCTAACAGGGAATTCAGAGGATCAGCCCCAGCATTTT	CAWSVLTGNSEDQPQHF	NA	many	TRBV30	TRBJ1-5
TGTGCCAGTCAGCCGACAGGGTACGAGCAGTACTTC	CASQPTGYEQYF	TRBD1	NA	TRBV2	TRBJ2-7
TGTGCCAGCAGCGTAGGACTAGCGGGATTCTACGAGCAGTACTTC	CASSVGLAGFYEQYF	TRBD2	many	TRBV9	TRBJ2-7
TGTGCCAGCAGTCTTCGGGACAGGGAAGGGACCCAGTACTTC	CASSLRDREGTQYF	TRBD1	many	TRBV6-2/TRBV6-3	TRBJ2-5
TGTGCCAGCAGTTTCGGGAGCCGGGGGGGTGGCTACACCTTC	CASSFGSRGGGYTF	NA	few	TRBV27	TRBJ1-2
TGTGCCAGCTCACCACTCCGACAGGCGGACTACGAGCAGTACTTC	CASSPLRQADYEQYF	NA	NA	TRBV18	TRBJ2-7
TGTGCCAGCAGTAAACGACAGGGACCCTACGAGCAGTACTTC	CASSKRQGPYEQYF	TRBD1	many	TRBV12-3/TRBV12-4	TRBJ2-7
TGCAGTGCTAGAGATTATCTAGCGGACCAAGAGACCCAGTACTTC	CSARDYLADQETQYF	TRBD2	NA	TRBV20-1	TRBJ2-5
TGTGCCAGCAGCCAATCAGCCAGCCTTAACTATGGCTACACCTTC	CASSQSASLNYGYTF	NA	few	TRBV16	TRBJ1-2
TGTGCCAGCAGTTCCCAGGGAGGCCACACTGAAGCTTTCTTT	CASSSQGGHTEAFF	NA	many	TRBV7-2	TRBJ1-1
TGTGCCAGCAGCCAAGAAGTATCAGGACTAGCGGGATGGGCTGAGACCCAGTACTTC	CASSQEVSGLAGWAETQYF	TRBD2	many	TRBV4-2	TRBJ2-5
TGCAGTGCTGCGACTAAGCGGGGGGGCAGTCGGTTGAACACTGAAGCTTTCTTT	CSAATKRGGSRLNTEAFF	NA	NA	TRBV20-1	TRBJ1-1
TGTGCCAGTAGTTTAGCGCGACAAGAGACCCAGTACTTC	CASSLARQETQYF	NA	many	TRBV19	TRBJ2-5
TGTGCCTGGAGTGGGGGTTTCCAAGAGACCCAGTACTTC	CAWSGGFQETQYF	NA	many	TRBV30	TRBJ2-5
TGTGCCGGCAGTGATAGCGGAACCTACGAGCAGTACTTC	CAGSDSGTYEQYF	NA	NA	TRBV2	TRBJ2-7
TGTGCCAGCAGCCCTCCAGGTAGCACTGAAGCTTTCTTT	CASSPPGSTEAFF	NA	many	TRBV7-9	TRBJ1-1
TGTGCCAGCAGCTTAGCGTTCGGGACAAGTATAACTTTGACTGAAGCTTTCTTT	CASSLAFGTSITLTEAFF	NA	many	TRBV7-9	TRBJ1-1
TGTGCCATCAGTGTGGGGACAAACCCGCTATTATATGGCTACACCTTC	CAISVGTNPLLYGYTF	NA	NA	TRBV10-3	TRBJ1-2
TGCAGCGTTGACGCAGCCCCCCAGCGGACTGAAGCTTTCTTT	CSVDAAPQRTEAFF	NA	many	TRBV29-1	TRBJ1-1